This T cell receptor (beta chain) is from a study of blood T cells in healthy people across ages. V lost 4 bases, J lost 1 base, and 10 bases lay in between. CDR3 size: 14 residues. Germline V gene lookup returns CDR1 MNHEY and CDR2 SMNVEV (reference sequence). A second about 6 to 11 cycle PCR used barcoded and J-beta primers. One entry per CDR3 protein results from TCRdb running MiXCR on the 5' RACE reads. Of under 1,100,000 distinct CDR3 sequences in the sample, under 30% were seen once. The sample was also reused in another study, on T cells of mothers and their children. As that study records: The second PCR used the M1S primer, and this primer added sample barcodes and 2-4 random nucleotides. Biologically related mothers and children overlapped slightly more than unrelated pairs, a non-significant difference.

This TCR was sampled from a girl aged 2 to 9 in good health. The sequencing input was blood. The V call is TRBV27, the J call TRBJ1-1; D call uncertain. CDR3 protein: CASSYDDGNTEAFF. For the CDR3, the DNA is TGTGCCAGCAGTTACGACGACGGGAACACTGAAGCTTTCTTT.